Each of the 24 T cell receptor beta chains below was sequenced from the same sample in a study of shared clonotypes between healthy human individuals. Terminally differentiated effector memory CD45RA+ cells were left out of the naive CD8 fraction, which was CD45RO-negative and positively selected for CCR7. Some clones are missing from TCRdb's copy, which holds only in-frame ones; the method was immunoSEQ multiplex PCR. The data hold about 2.1 million clones, with just over 90% observed a single time. Specimen: naive CD8+ T cells from PBMCs. These receptors originate from a man aged 18 to 29 in good health. Some clones in this sample may be carry-over from other donors' samples.

This chain connects TRBV7-9 to TRBJ2-2; 7 positions match TRBD1. V shed 4 bases and J 6 bases; nucleotides not matched to a gene: 2. The CDR3 sequence is 13 residues long. In germline, CDR1 is SEHNR, CDR2 FQNEAQ (reference sequence). CDR3 region: CASSYRGPGELFF. The CDR3 DNA sequence: TGTGCCAGCAGCTACAGGGGTCCCGGGGAGCTGTTTTTT. Looking up the rest from reference TRBV7-9 and TRBJ2-2 gives the full variable domain: DTGVSQNPRHKITKRGQNVTFRCDPISEHNRLYWYRQTLGQGPEFLTYFQNEAQLEKSRLLSDRFSAERPKGSFSTLEIQRTEQGDSAMYLCASSYRGPGELFFGEGSRLTVL.

This chain joins TRBV29-1 and TRBJ2-1; D gene unclear. The CDR3 covers 13 residues. Germline V gives CDR1 SQVTM, CDR2 ANQGSEA. For the CDR3, the DNA is TGCAGTGCCTTACCGGGCTCCTACAATGAGCAGTTCTTC. This encodes CSALPGSYNEQFF.

A single count supports this clone. This chain joins TRBV27 and TRBJ2-1; 8 bases align to TRBD2. Germline CDR1 MNHEY, CDR2 SMNVEV (reference sequence). J gave up 6 bases and V 5 bases, and 6 bases lay outside the gene matches. The CDR3 contains 14 residues. The CDR3 DNA follows: TGTGCCAGCAGTATAGCGGGAAACGCCAATGAGCAGTTCTTC. Amino acids: CASSIAGNANEQFF.

The genes are TRBV29-1 and TRBJ2-1, with 7 positions matching TRBD2. Looked up from germline, CDR1 is SQVTM and CDR2 is ANQGSEA. With 7 bases clipped from V and 7 bases from J, the junction kept 4 bases outside the gene matches. CDR3 length equals 11 residues. The CDR3 region has the DNA TGCAGCGACGGGAGGAGGAATGAGCAGTTCTTC. Protein: CSDGRRNEQFF.

The CDR3 sequence: CASSLAGGVVWEQYF. The CDR3 nucleotides read TGTGCCAGCAGCTTAGCAGGCGGGGTTGTATGGGAGCAGTACTTC. J is TRBJ2-7 and V is TRBV7-8; tentative D call: TRBD2 (6 bases). V was cut by 0 bases and J by 7 bases, with 16 bases left in between. Germline values: CDR1 SGHVS, CDR2 FQNEAQ. This CDR3 spans 15 amino acids.

This chain joins TRBV7-6 and TRBJ1-2; TRBD1 matches at 9 bases. This CDR3 region has 15 residues. The germline V gene encodes CDR1 SGHVS and CDR2 FNYEAQ. The V and J ends lost 5 bases and 5 bases, in that order; junction bases with no gene match: 9. CDR3 loop: CASSEESGQGYGYTF. CDR3 nucleotide sequence: TGTGCCAGCAGCGAGGAATCTGGACAGGGGTATGGCTACACCTTC.

The chain joins TRBV28 to TRBJ1-1; 8 nucleotides line up with TRBD1. Losses at the gene ends were 4 bases for V and 2 bases for J; bases not matched to a gene: 3. Germline-derived CDR1 and CDR2 are MDHEN and SYDVKM. The CDR3 runs to 14 residues. The CDR3 DNA reads TGTGCCAGCAGTTGGGACAGGTTTAACACTGAAGCTTTCTTT. This translates into CASSWDRFNTEAFF. Drawing the rest from reference TRBV28 and TRBJ1-1, the complete variable domain is DVKVTQSSRYLVKRTGEKVFLECVQDMDHENMFWYRQDPGLGLRLIYFSYDVKMKEKGDIPEGYSVSREKKERFSLILESASTNQTSMYLCASSWDRFNTEAFFGQGTRLTVV.

This sequence joins TRBV7-2 and TRBJ1-1; no clear D gene. The V and J ends lost 2 bases and 4 bases respectively, with 11 bases between them. This CDR3 has 14 amino acids. The germline V gene encodes CDR1 SGHTA and CDR2 FQGNSA. The CDR3 spells CASSLRVLGTEAFF. The CDR3 nucleotides are TGTGCCAGCAGCTTAAGAGTTCTGGGCACTGAAGCTTTCTTT.

The V and J genes are TRBV7-9 and TRBJ1-2, with 8 bases that match TRBD1. Trimming removed 3 bases from V and 3 bases from J; junction bases left unmatched: 12. CDR1 and CDR2 from the germline V gene are SEHNR and FQNEAQ (reference sequence). This CDR3 is built from 17 residues. The CDR3 sequence: CASSFSFQGARDYGYTF. The CDR3 coding sequence is TGTGCCAGCAGCTTTTCCTTCCAGGGGGCGCGGGACTATGGCTACACCTTC.

Notes on this clone: This CDR3 is also generated by other DNA sequences in the sample. The chain links TRBV9 to TRBJ2-7; TRBD2 might be the D (5 bases). The CDR3 extends over 13 amino acids. Trimming took 0 bases from V and 6 from J, leaving 10 bases between them. Germline V gene data show CDR1 as SGDLS and CDR2 as YYNGEE. In DNA, the CDR3 is TGTGCCAGCAGCGTAGTGTCGGGGTCCGAGCAGTACTTC. It specifies CASSVVSGSEQYF.

The chain recombines TRBV21-1 with TRBJ2-7. TRBV21-1 is classified as a pseudogene. The CDR3 length is 13 residues. This chain's CDR3 is CASSKADHHEQYF. CDR3 DNA: TGTGCCAGCAGCAAAGCGGACCACCACGAGCAGTACTTC.

The genes are TRBV7-8 and TRBJ2-7, with D uncertain. This CDR3 comprises 15 residues. In germline, CDR1 is SGHVS, CDR2 FQNEAQ. V was clipped by 7 bases and J by 3 bases, with 19 bases between them. The CDR3, as DNA: TGTGCCAGCACCCTACGGGTGGCGGACCACTACGAGCAGTACTTC. Its protein is CASTLRVADHYEQYF.

The chain uses TRBV7-3 and TRBJ1-2; 7 nucleotides match TRBD1. CDR1 and CDR2 (germline): SGHTA, FQGTGA. CDR3 length: 18 residues. Losses at the gene ends were 2 bases for V and 3 bases for J; bases not matched to a gene: 15. The CDR3 region is CASSLRGDSTGVDYGYTF. The CDR3 nucleotides are TGTGCCAGCAGCTTACGGGGAGACTCCACAGGGGTCGACTATGGCTACACCTTC.

The J gene is TRBJ2-3, the V gene TRBV5-4, with TRBD2 identical over 9 bases. This CDR3 contains 15 residues. Per germline, CDR1 SGHNT and CDR2 YYREEE (reference sequence). V was clipped by 3 bases and J by 4 bases; unmatched bases: 6. CDR3 bases: TGTGCCAGCAGCTCAGGACTAGCGCCCTCAGATACGCAGTATTTT. Translated, it gives CASSSGLAPSDTQYF.

Regarding this clone: In the same sample, other DNA sequences code for this CDR3. This chain uses TRBV7-9 with TRBJ1-2; D is undetermined. Germline V gene data show CDR1 as SEHNR and CDR2 as FQNEAQ (reference sequence). V lost 1 base and J lost 0, with 6 bases in between. This CDR3 region has 14 residues. As DNA, the CDR3 is TGTGCCAGCAGCTTAGACGGGACTAACTATGGCTACACCTTC. It translates to CASSLDGTNYGYTF.

CDR3 DNA sequence: TGTGCCAGCAGCCCGCGACTAGCGGGACACGAGCAGTACTTC. Its protein is CASSPRLAGHEQYF. The chain recombines TRBV27 with TRBJ2-7; 11 bases match TRBD2. V shed 6 bases and J 5 bases; nucleotides not matched to a gene: 6. The CDR3 extends over 14 amino acids. The germline V gene has CDR1 MNHEY and CDR2 SMNVEV (reference sequence).

This clone occurred once. The rearrangement links TRBV6-6 to TRBJ1-2; 8 nucleotides match TRBD1. The CDR3 extends over 13 amino acids. The V gene's germline CDR1 is MNHNY and CDR2 SVGAGI (reference sequence). V shed 5 bases and J 4 bases; nucleotides not matched to a gene: 3. The CDR3 nucleotides read TGTGCCAGCAGTCCAGGGGGCGGCTATGGCTACACCTTC. Translation gives CASSPGGGYGYTF.

Regarding this clone: Other DNA variants within this sample encode the same CDR3. CDR3 coding DNA: TGTGCCAGCAGTTGGGACACGAACACTGAAGCTTTCTTT. Its translation: CASSWDTNTEAFF. V usage is TRBV6-5 and J usage is TRBJ1-1; possible D gene TRBD1, 6 bases. V was shortened by 4 bases and J by 1 base, with 7 bases between the two germline ends. The CDR3 runs to 13 residues. CDR1 is MNHEY and CDR2 is SVGAGI in the germline V gene.

This chain joins TRBV9 and TRBJ2-1, with D possibly matching TRBD2 (5 bases). The germline V gene encodes CDR1 SGDLS and CDR2 YYNGEE. Trimming left V 0 bases short and J 15 bases short, with 25 bases between. The CDR3 has 16 residues. CDR3 sequence (DNA): TGTGCCAGCAGCGTAGCTGGAGAGGGAATGGATCTTCGGCGGTTCTTC. Its translation is CASSVAGEGMDLRRFF.

V is TRBV14 and J is TRBJ2-7; the D is unclear. CDR3 length equals 15 residues. The germline gives CDR1 SGHDN, CDR2 FVKESK. The ends were cut back, 3 bases at V and 0 bases at J, with 12 bases in the middle. CDR3 amino acids: CASSHLAESSYEQYF. CDR3 in DNA: TGTGCCAGCAGCCATTTAGCAGAGAGCTCCTACGAGCAGTACTTC. The variable domain in full, completed from reference TRBV14 and TRBJ2-7, reads EAGVTQFPSHSVIEKGQTVTLRCDPISGHDNLYWYRRVMGKEIKFLLHFVKESKQDESGMPNNRFLAERTGGTYSTLKVQPAELEDSGVYFCASSHLAESSYEQYFGPGTRLTVT.

The V and J genes are TRBV11-2 and TRBJ2-2; D remains unclear. The CDR3 runs 15 residues. In germline, CDR1 is SGHAT, CDR2 FQNNGV. V lost 0 bases to trimming and J lost 2 bases, with 7 bases between them. CDR3 region: CASSLDSFNTGELFF. CDR3 coding DNA: TGTGCCAGCAGCTTAGACAGCTTCAACACCGGGGAGCTGTTTTTT.

The chain employs TRBV28 and TRBJ2-1, with TRBD2 matching 12 bases. Germline V gene lookup returns CDR1 MDHEN and CDR2 SYDVKM. V was clipped by 5 bases and J by 6 bases; unmatched bases: 5. This CDR3 comprises 15 residues. CDR3 sequence (DNA): TGTGCCAGCAGTCATACTAGCGGGAGGTCCAATGAGCAGTTCTTC. Amino acid sequence: CASSHTSGRSNEQFF.

This chain links TRBV13 with TRBJ1-4; 8 nucleotides agree with TRBD1. V was clipped by 4 bases and J by 7 bases; unmatched bases: 5. Germline CDR1 is PRHDT and CDR2 is FYEKMQ (reference sequence). The CDR3 consists of 14 residues. As DNA, the CDR3 is TGTGCCAGCAGCTCGCAGGGGGCAGGTGAAAAACTGTTTTTT. Its protein is CASSSQGAGEKLFF.

The CDR3 is CASSYVGGNYGYTF. The CDR3 DNA reads TGTGCCAGCAGCTACGTGGGGGGCAACTATGGCTACACCTTC. This chain connects TRBV5-6 to TRBJ1-2, with D possibly being TRBD1 (6 bases). The germline V gene encodes CDR1 SGHDT and CDR2 YYEEEE. With 3 bases removed from V and 2 bases from J, the gap between germline ends came to 11 bases. CDR3 length: 14 amino acids.